This passage covers 8 T cell receptor beta chains from one sample sequenced in a study of blood T cell repertoires in COVID-19 (dated by TCRdb to 2020 to 2021). Receptor libraries were prepared by the immunoSEQ multiplex PCR assay. The table was pulled from immuneACCESS by TCRdb, which kept in-frame rearrangements only. Such tables lose some clones; where checked, under half of the loss comes from unresolved V genes, and the rest has no known cause. This sample lists 55,000 to 80,000 clones; more than 75% were detected once. The ten most abundant clones make up 10% to 15% of the sample. The sequencing sample was made of peripheral blood. The receptors were sampled from a human donor in a cohort sampled during active COVID-19.

This chain connects TRBV6-4 to TRBJ1-1; 8 bases fit TRBD1. The germline V gene encodes CDR1 MRHNA and CDR2 SNTAGT. The J segment lost 5 bases and the V segment lost 4 bases, leaving 3 bases of the junction unmatched. This CDR3 is built from 13 residues. CDR3 in DNA: TGTGCCAGCAGTGCTACAGGGGGAACTGAAGCTTTCTTT. Protein: CASSATGGTEAFF.

The chain couples TRBV5-6 to TRBJ2-7; D is unresolved. The germline CDR1 and CDR2 sequences are SGHDT and YYEEEE. This CDR3 spans 12 amino acids. With 7 bases removed from V and 3 bases from J, the gap between germline ends came to 11 bases. The CDR3 DNA is TGTGCCAGCCGGTCGAACAGCTACGAGCAGTACTTC. Its translation is CASRSNSYEQYF.

The chain links TRBV29-1 to TRBJ1-1, with TRBD1 matching over 7 bases. This CDR3 has 12 amino acids. Germline V gene sequence: CDR1 SQVTM, CDR2 ANQGSEA. The V segment lost 7 bases and the J segment 6 bases; nucleotides outside the gene matches: 8. The CDR3 region is CSATKGTAEAFF. CDR3 bases: TGCAGCGCGACGAAGGGGACAGCTGAAGCTTTCTTT.

The chain recombines TRBV18 with TRBJ2-7; 9 bases agree with TRBD2. CDR1 and CDR2 from the germline V gene are KGHSH and LQKENI. After removal of 2 bases from V and 1 base from J, the junction contained 9 bases not matched to a gene. This CDR3 spans 17 amino acids. The CDR3 loop reads CASSPTATSGSSYEQYV. The CDR3 DNA follows: TGTGCCAGCTCACCAACCGCAACTAGCGGGTCGTCCTACGAGCAGTACGTC.

The chain joins TRBV6-1 to TRBJ2-3, with 8 positions matching TRBD1. Germline V gene lookup returns CDR1 MNHNS and CDR2 SASEGT. V lost 1 base and J lost 3; bases outside the gene matches: 3. The CDR3 has 15 residues. CDR3 nucleotide sequence: TGTGCCAGCAGTGAAGGCAGGGGGCTGACAGATACGCAGTATTTT. Translating gives CASSEGRGLTDTQYF.

The chain employs TRBV6-1 and TRBJ1-3, with 9 bases fitting TRBD1. The V and J ends lost 4 bases and 0 bases, in that order; junction bases with no gene match: 7. CDR1 is MNHNS, CDR2 SASEGT, per germline. The CDR3 is 17 amino acids. The CDR3 DNA follows: TGTGCCAGCAGTGCCCTCCCGGGACAGGGCTCTGGAAACACCATATATTTT. It specifies CASSALPGQGSGNTIYF.

The V gene is TRBV5-5, the J gene TRBJ1-1; D unclear. Germline V gene sequence: CDR1 SGHKS, CDR2 YYEKEE (reference sequence). This CDR3 has 15 amino acids. The germline V and J ends were trimmed by 3 bases and 0 bases, with 12 bases remaining between them. In nucleotides, the CDR3 is TGTGCCAGCAGCTCAAATAAGGCGGTGAACACTGAAGCTTTCTTT. Its translation: CASSSNKAVNTEAFF.

The V and J genes are TRBV3-1 (or the pseudogene TRBV3-2) and TRBJ1-5; TRBD1 matches at 7 bases. Germline V gene sequence: CDR1 LGHDT, CDR2 YNNKEL (reference sequence). Trimming cost V 4 bases and J 3 bases; bases outside gene matches: 3. The CDR3 totals 14 residues. The CDR3 DNA is TGTGCCAGCAGCCGAGACAGGGACAATCAGCCCCAGCATTTT. This translates into CASSRDRDNQPQHF.